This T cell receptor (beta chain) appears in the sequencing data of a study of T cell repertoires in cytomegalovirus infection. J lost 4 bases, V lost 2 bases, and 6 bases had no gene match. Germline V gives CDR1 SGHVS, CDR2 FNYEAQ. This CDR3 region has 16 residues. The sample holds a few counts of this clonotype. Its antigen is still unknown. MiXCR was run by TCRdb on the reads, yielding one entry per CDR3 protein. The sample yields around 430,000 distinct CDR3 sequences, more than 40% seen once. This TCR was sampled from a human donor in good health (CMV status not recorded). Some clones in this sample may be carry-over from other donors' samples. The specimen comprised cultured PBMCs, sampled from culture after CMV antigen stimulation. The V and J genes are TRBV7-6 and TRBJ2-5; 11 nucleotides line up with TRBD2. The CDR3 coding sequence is TGTGCCAGCAGCTTACCCCTAGCGGGAGGTGGAGAGACCCAGTACTTC. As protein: CASSLPLAGGGETQYF.